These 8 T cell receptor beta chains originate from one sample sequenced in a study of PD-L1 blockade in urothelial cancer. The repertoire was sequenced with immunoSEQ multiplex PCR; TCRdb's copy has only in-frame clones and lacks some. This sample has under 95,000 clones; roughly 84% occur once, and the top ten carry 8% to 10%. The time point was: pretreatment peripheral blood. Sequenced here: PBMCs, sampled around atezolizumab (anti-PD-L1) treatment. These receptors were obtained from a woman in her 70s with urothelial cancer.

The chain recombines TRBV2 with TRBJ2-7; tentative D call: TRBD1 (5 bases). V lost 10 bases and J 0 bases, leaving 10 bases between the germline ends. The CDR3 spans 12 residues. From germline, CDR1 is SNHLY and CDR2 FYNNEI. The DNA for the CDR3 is TGTGCCACCCGACAGAGCTCCTACGAGCAGTACTTC. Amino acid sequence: CATRQSSYEQYF.

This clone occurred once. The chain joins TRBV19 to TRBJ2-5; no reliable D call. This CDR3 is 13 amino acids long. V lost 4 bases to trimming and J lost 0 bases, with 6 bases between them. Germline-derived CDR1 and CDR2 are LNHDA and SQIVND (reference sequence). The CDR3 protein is CASSRAYQETQYF. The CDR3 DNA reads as TGTGCCAGTAGTAGGGCCTACCAAGAGACCCAGTACTTC.

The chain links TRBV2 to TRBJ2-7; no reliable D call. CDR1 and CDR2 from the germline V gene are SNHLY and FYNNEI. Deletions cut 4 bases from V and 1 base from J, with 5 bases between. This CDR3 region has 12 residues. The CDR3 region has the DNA TGTGCCAGCAGTGGGCGGTCCTACGAGCAGTACTTC. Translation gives CASSGRSYEQYF.

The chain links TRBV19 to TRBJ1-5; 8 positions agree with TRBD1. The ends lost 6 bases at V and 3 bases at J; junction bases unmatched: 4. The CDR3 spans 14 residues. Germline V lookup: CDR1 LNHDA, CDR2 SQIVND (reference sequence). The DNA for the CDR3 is TGTGCCAGTAGCTGGGACAGGACCAATCAGCCCCAGCATTTT. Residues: CASSWDRTNQPQHF.

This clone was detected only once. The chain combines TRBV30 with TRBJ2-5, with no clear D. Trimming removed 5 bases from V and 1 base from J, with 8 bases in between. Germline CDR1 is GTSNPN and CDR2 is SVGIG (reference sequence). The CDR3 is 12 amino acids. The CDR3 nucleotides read TGTGCCTGGTCGACAATCCAAGAGACCCAGTACTTC. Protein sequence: CAWSTIQETQYF. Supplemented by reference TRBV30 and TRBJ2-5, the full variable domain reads SQTIHQWPATLVQPVGSPLSLECTVEGTSNPNLYWYRQAAGRGLQLLFYSVGIGQISSEVPQNLSASRPQDRQFILSSKKLLLSDSGFYLCAWSTIQETQYFGPGTRLLVL.

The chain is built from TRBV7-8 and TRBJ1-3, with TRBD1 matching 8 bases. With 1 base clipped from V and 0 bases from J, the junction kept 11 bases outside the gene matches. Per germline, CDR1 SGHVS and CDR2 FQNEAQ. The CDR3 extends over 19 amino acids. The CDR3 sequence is CASSLVWWQGAHSGNTIYF. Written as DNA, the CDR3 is TGTGCCAGCAGCTTAGTTTGGTGGCAGGGGGCCCACTCTGGAAACACCATATATTTT.

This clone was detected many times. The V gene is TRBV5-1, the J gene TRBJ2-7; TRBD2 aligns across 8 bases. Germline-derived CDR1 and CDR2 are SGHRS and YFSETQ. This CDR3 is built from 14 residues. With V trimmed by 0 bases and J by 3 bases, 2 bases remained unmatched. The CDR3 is CASSLAGGGYEQYF. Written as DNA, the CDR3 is TGCGCCAGCAGCTTGGCGGGAGGGGGCTACGAGCAGTACTTC.

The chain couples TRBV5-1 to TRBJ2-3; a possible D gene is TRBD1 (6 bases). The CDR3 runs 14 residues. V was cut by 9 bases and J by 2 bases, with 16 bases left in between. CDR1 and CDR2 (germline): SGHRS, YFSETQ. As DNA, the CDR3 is TGCGCCACCAAACGGGACACCTACACAGATACGCAGTATTTT. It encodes CATKRDTYTDTQYF. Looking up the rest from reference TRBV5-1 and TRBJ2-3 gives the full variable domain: KAGVTQTPRYLIKTRGQQVTLSCSPISGHRSVSWYQQTPGQGLQFLFEYFSETQRNKGNFPGRFSGRQFSNSRSEMNVSTLELGDSALYLCATKRDTYTDTQYFGPGTRLTVL.